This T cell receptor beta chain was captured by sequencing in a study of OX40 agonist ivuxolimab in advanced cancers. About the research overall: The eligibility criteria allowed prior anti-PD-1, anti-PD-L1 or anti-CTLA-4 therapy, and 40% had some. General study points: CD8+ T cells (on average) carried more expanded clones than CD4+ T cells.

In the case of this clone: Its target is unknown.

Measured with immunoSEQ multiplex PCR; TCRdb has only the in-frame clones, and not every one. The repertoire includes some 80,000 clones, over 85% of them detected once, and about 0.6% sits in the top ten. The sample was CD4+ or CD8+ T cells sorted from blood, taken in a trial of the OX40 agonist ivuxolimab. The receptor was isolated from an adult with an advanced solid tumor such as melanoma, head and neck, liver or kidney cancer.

The CDR3 spells CASSSGHTNEKLFF. CDR3 in DNA: TGTGCCAGTAGTTCGGGACATACGAATGAAAAACTGTTTTTT. The chain couples TRBV19 to TRBJ1-4, with D tentatively TRBD1 (6 bases). V dropped 5 bases and J dropped 5 bases, with 12 bases sitting between them. Germline CDR1 is LNHDA and CDR2 is SQIVND (reference sequence). The CDR3 is 14 residues long.